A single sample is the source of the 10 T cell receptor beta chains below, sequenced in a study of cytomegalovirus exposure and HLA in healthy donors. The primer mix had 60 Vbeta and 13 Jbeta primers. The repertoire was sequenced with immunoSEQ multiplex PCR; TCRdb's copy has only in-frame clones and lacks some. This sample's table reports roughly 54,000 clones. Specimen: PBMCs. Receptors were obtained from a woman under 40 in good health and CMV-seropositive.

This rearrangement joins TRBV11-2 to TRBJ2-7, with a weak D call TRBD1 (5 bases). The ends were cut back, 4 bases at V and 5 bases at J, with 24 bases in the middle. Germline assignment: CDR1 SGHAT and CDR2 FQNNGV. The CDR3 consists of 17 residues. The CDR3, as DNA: TGTGCCAGCAGCTCCCGAGCTATGACAGTTTATTCCCACGAGCAGTACTTC. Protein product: CASSSRAMTVYSHEQYF.

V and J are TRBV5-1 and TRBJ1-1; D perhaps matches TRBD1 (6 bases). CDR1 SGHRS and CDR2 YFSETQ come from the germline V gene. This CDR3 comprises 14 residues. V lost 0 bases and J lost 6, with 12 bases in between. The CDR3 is CASSLDPGDPEAFF. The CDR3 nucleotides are TGCGCCAGCAGCTTGGATCCAGGGGATCCTGAAGCTTTCTTT.

This CDR3 is CASSLTGGEPEAFF. The CDR3 region has the DNA TGTGCCAGCAGTTTGACAGGGGGCGAACCTGAAGCTTTCTTT. V usage is TRBV28 and J usage is TRBJ1-1; 10 bases match TRBD1. From germline, CDR1 is MDHEN and CDR2 SYDVKM. This CDR3 contains 14 residues. Unmatched junction bases numbered 4, after V lost 3 bases and J lost 6 bases.

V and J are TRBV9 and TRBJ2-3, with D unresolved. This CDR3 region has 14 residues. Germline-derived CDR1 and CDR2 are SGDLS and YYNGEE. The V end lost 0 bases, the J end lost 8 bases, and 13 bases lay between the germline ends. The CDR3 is CASSVAEFPATQYF. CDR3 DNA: TGTGCCAGCAGCGTAGCGGAGTTTCCCGCTACGCAGTATTTT.

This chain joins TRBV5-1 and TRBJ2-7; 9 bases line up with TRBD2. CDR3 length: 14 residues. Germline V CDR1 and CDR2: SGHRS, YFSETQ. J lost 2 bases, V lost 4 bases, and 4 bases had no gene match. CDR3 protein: CASSARGGPYEQYF. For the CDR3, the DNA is TGCGCCAGCAGCGCGCGGGGGGGCCCCTACGAGCAGTACTTC.

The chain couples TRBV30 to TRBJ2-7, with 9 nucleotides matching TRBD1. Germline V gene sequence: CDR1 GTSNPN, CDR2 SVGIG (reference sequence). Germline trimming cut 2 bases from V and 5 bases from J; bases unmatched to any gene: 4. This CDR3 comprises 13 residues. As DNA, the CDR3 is TGTGCCTGGAGTATTCGGACAGGGGACGAGCAGTACTTC. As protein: CAWSIRTGDEQYF. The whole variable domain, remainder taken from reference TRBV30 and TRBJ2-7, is SQTIHQWPATLVQPVGSPLSLECTVEGTSNPNLYWYRQAAGRGLQLLFYSVGIGQISSEVPQNLSASRPQDRQFILSSKKLLLSDSGFYLCAWSIRTGDEQYFGPGTRLTVT.

CDR3 amino acids: CASSFVGTGGNYGYTF. CDR3 nucleotide sequence: TGTGCCAGCAGCTTTGTGGGGACAGGGGGCAACTATGGCTACACCTTC. The gene calls are TRBV12-1 and TRBJ1-2; the table's TRBD1 call for D was not verified on the DNA. TRBV12-1 is classified as a pseudogene. The CDR3 is 16 amino acids.

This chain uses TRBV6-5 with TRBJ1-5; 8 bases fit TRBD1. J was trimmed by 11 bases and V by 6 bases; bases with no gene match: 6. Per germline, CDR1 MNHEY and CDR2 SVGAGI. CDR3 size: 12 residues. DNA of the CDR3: TGTGCCAGCAGGGACAGGGAGTCGACCCAGCATTTT. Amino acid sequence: CASRDRESTQHF.

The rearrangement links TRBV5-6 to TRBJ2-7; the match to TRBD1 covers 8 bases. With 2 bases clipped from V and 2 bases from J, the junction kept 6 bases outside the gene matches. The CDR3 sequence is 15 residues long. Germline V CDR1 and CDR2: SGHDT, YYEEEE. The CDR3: CASSFWDRPPYEQYF. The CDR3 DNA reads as TGTGCCAGCAGCTTTTGGGACAGGCCGCCCTACGAGCAGTACTTC.

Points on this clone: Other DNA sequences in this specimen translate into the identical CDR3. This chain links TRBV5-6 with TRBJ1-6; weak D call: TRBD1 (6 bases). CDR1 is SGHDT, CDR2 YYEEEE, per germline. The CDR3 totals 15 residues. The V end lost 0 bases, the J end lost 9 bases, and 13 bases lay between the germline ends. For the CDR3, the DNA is TGTGCCAGCAGCTTGGAGGGACAAGGAGGTTCACCCCTCCACTTT. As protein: CASSLEGQGGSPLHF.